The source of this T cell receptor beta chain is a study of CD8+ T cells in alopecia areata. Across the whole study: Tofacitinib dosing lasted 6 to 18 months, which was then followed by 6 months off drug. Findings and limits, study-wide: For lesional scalp, especially alopecia totalis/universalis, clonality was higher than in normal scalp. Scalp sample data also include resident alphabeta T cells from normal skin.

With regard to this clone: Its antigen is not identified.

Per germline, CDR1 SQVTM and CDR2 ANQGSEA. Trimming removed 3 bases from V and 8 bases from J, with 8 bases in between. The CDR3 covers 11 residues. Sampling of alopecia areata patients yielded lesional scalp punch biopsies as well as peripheral blood. TCR sequencing used cDNA made by reverse transcription of extracted RNA. Only in-frame clones appear in the TCRdb table, and some are missing; sequencing was by immunoSEQ multiplex PCR. The table has roughly 200,000 clones, 50% to 70% seen once; the top ten hold under 2%. This chain links TRBV29-1 with TRBJ2-1, with D possibly being TRBD1 or TRBD2 (5 bases each). Sample: CD4+ T cells sorted from blood, taken at week 0. The sequence was collected from a human donor with alopecia areata. Here the CDR3 reads CSVERGHEQFF. The CDR3 coding sequence is TGCAGCGTTGAGAGGGGTCATGAGCAGTTCTTC.